These 13 T cell receptor beta chains came from one sample sequenced in a study of T cell responses to AZD1222 COVID-19 vaccine (TCRdb year 2021). The time point label, as the study defines it: baseline before first vaccination. The library was built by means of the immunoSEQ multiplex PCR assay. TCRdb holds this immuneACCESS table with in-frame rearrangements only. Some clones are missing; in checked studies, unresolved V genes explain under half, and the rest has no known cause. This sample holds roughly 100,000 clones; roughly 88% were observed only once. Less than 9.5% of the sample rests with the top ten. Specimen: peripheral blood, collected on day 0 of AZD1222 vaccination. Source of these receptors: an adult in good health.

This chain uses TRBV5-1 with TRBJ2-2, with 9 bases that match TRBD1. J gave up 6 bases and V 6 bases, and 9 bases lay outside the gene matches. Germline values: CDR1 SGHRS, CDR2 YFSETQ. The CDR3 length is 15 residues. CDR3 protein: CASNKGGQGAGELFF. The DNA for the CDR3 is TGCGCCAGCAACAAGGGGGGACAGGGCGCCGGGGAGCTGTTTTTT.

V usage is TRBV28 and J usage is TRBJ2-1; weak D call: TRBD2 (6 bases). V was clipped by 6 bases and J by 0 bases, with 6 bases between them. This CDR3 spans 13 amino acids. Looked up from germline, CDR1 is MDHEN and CDR2 is SYDVKM. The CDR3 spells CASRRDSYNEQFF. In DNA form, the CDR3 reads TGTGCCAGCAGGCGGGACTCCTACAATGAGCAGTTCTTC. Supplemented by reference TRBV28 and TRBJ2-1, the full variable domain reads DVKVTQSSRYLVKRTGEKVFLECVQDMDHENMFWYRQDPGLGLRLIYFSYDVKMKEKGDIPEGYSVSREKKERFSLILESASTNQTSMYLCASRRDSYNEQFFGPGTRLTVL.

The rearrangement links TRBV14 to TRBJ1-1; tentative D call: TRBD1 (6 bases). Trimming stripped 5 bases from V and 3 bases from J, with 13 bases between. CDR1 and CDR2 (germline): SGHDN, FVKESK. CDR3 length: 14 amino acids. Here the CDR3 reads CASSARGGYTEAFF. In DNA form, the CDR3 reads TGTGCCAGCAGCGCTAGGGGGGGTTACACTGAAGCTTTCTTT.

This chain joins TRBV11-2 and TRBJ2-1; 10 bases match TRBD2. After removal of 4 bases from V and 5 bases from J, the junction contained 8 bases not matched to a gene. In germline, CDR1 is SGHAT, CDR2 FQNNGV. This CDR3 region has 16 residues. CDR3 loop: CASSWGAGGHNNEQFF. In DNA form, the CDR3 reads TGTGCCAGCAGCTGGGGAGCGGGGGGGCACAACAATGAGCAGTTCTTC.

The rearrangement links TRBV19 to TRBJ2-7; D is undetermined. V gave up 5 bases and J gave up 0 bases, with 8 bases separating them. The CDR3 loop spans 13 amino acids. Germline loops: CDR1 LNHDA, CDR2 SQIVND (reference sequence). Written as DNA, the CDR3 is TGTGCCAGTAGTGAACGGCTCTCCTACGAGCAGTACTTC. Translation gives CASSERLSYEQYF.

This CDR3 is CASSSILAGPINSPLHF. In DNA, the CDR3 is TGTGCCAGCAGCTCCATCTTAGCGGGACCAATTAATTCACCCCTCCACTTT. The J gene is TRBJ1-6, the V gene TRBV7-8; possibly TRBD1 for D (5 bases). The germline V gene has CDR1 SGHVS and CDR2 FQNEAQ. V lost 4 bases to trimming and J lost 6 bases, with 19 bases between them. The CDR3 has 17 residues.

This chain joins TRBV29-1 and TRBJ1-1; D unclear. Germline CDR1 and CDR2: SQVTM and ANQGSEA. Trimming stripped 3 bases from V and 6 bases from J, with 11 bases between. The CDR3 length is 12 residues. The CDR3 DNA sequence: TGCAGCGTTGAGAAAAGGCCCGCTGAAGCTTTCTTT. This gives the protein CSVEKRPAEAFF.

This clone occurred many times. The gene calls are TRBV5-5 and TRBJ2-1; 7 bases line up with TRBD1. Trimming removed 4 bases from V and 0 bases from J; junction bases left unmatched: 4. Germline-derived CDR1 and CDR2 are SGHKS and YYEKEE (reference sequence). The CDR3 is 15 amino acids. CDR3 sequence (DNA): TGTGCCAGCAGCAGACAGGGAGACTCCTACAATGAGCAGTTCTTC. As protein: CASSRQGDSYNEQFF. The complete variable domain, with remaining parts taken from reference TRBV5-5 and TRBJ2-1, reads DAGVTQSPTHLIKTRGQQVTLRCSPISGHKSVSWYQQVLGQGPQFIFQYYEKEERGRGNFPDRFSARQFPNYSSELNVNALLLGDSALYLCASSRQGDSYNEQFFGPGTRLTVL.

V gene TRBV29-1 combines with J gene TRBJ2-7; D not resolved. This CDR3 has 12 amino acids. Trimming left V 5 bases short and J 3 bases short, with 11 bases between. CDR1 is SQVTM and CDR2 is ANQGSEA in the germline V gene. CDR3 bases: TGCAGCGTTTCAGACACCCACTACGAGCAGTACTTC. This sequence encodes CSVSDTHYEQYF.

CDR3 region: CASNRHPSTEAFF. The DNA for the CDR3 is TGTGCCAGCAACCGGCATCCTAGCACTGAAGCTTTCTTT. The chain links TRBV6-5 to TRBJ1-1; D remains ambiguous. CDR3 size: 13 residues. Trimming left V 7 bases short and J 4 bases short, with 13 bases between. Germline V gene sequence: CDR1 MNHEY, CDR2 SVGAGI.

The chain combines TRBV10-3 with TRBJ1-1; D is uncertain. Germline assignment: CDR1 ENHRY and CDR2 SYGVKD. Trimming pared 9 bases from V and 1 base from J, leaving 6 bases between. This CDR3 comprises 11 residues. The CDR3 region is CAIGRNTEAFF. The CDR3 DNA reads as TGTGCCATTGGGAGGAACACTGAAGCTTTCTTT.

The chain recombines TRBV7-9 with TRBJ1-3, with unresolved D. Trimming took off 8 bases at V and 0 bases at J, with 20 bases between the two ends. This CDR3 has 17 amino acids. The germline gives CDR1 SEHNR, CDR2 FQNEAQ (reference sequence). The DNA for the CDR3 is TGTGCCAGCGATCTAGGCAGGACCCCACTCTCTGGAAACACCATATATTTT. Protein: CASDLGRTPLSGNTIYF.

The gene calls are TRBV19 and TRBJ1-1, with TRBD1 matching over 8 bases. V gave up 5 bases and J gave up 2 bases; unmatched junction bases: 7. The CDR3 extends over 15 amino acids. The germline V gene encodes CDR1 LNHDA and CDR2 SQIVND (reference sequence). Here the CDR3 reads CASSLQGGGNTEAFF. The CDR3 bases are TGTGCCAGTAGTCTACAGGGGGGCGGAAACACTGAAGCTTTCTTT.